The 23 T cell receptor beta chains listed next were all sequenced from one sample in a study of cytomegalovirus exposure and HLA in healthy donors. This PCR relied on a set of 60 Vbeta primers and 13 Jbeta primers. Clones were sequenced by immunoSEQ multiplex PCR, and TCRdb holds only the in-frame ones, with some missing. The sample has 65,000 to 85,000 clones, and its top ten clones hold more than 1.5%. Sequencing was performed on PBMCs. These receptors originate from a woman aged 25 to 39 in good health and CMV-seronegative.

This sequence joins TRBV6-7 and TRBJ2-5, with 8 bases fitting TRBD2. TRBV6-7 is an ORF; its function is uncertain. CDR3 size: 15 residues. V gave up 5 bases and J gave up 3 bases; unmatched junction bases: 8. CDR3 coding DNA: TGTGCCAGCAGTCCGGGAGGGCGTAGGGAAGAGACCCAGTACTTC. It encodes CASSPGGRREETQYF.

The rearrangement joins TRBV6-6 to TRBJ1-1; D may be TRBD1 (5 bases). This CDR3 is built from 14 residues. Germline CDR1 and CDR2: MNHNY and SVGAGI (reference sequence). V was pared by 3 bases and J by 0 bases, with 8 bases between. The DNA for the CDR3 is TGTGCCAGCAGTTATCAGGGTATGAACACTGAAGCTTTCTTT. Encoded protein: CASSYQGMNTEAFF.

V is TRBV4-2 and J is TRBJ2-7, with 11 bases that match TRBD1. Germline-derived CDR1 and CDR2 are LGHNA and YNFKEQ. V shed 4 bases, J shed 2 bases, and the junction held 7 bases outside the gene matches. The CDR3 totals 16 residues. The CDR3 here is CASSLDPGQGAYEQYF. The CDR3, as DNA: TGTGCCAGCAGCCTAGATCCGGGACAGGGGGCCTACGAGCAGTACTTC.

The chain recombines TRBV29-1 with TRBJ2-3, with 9 bases lining up with TRBD2. V shed 4 bases, J shed 7 bases, and the junction held 9 bases outside the gene matches. The CDR3 consists of 14 residues. Germline CDR1 reads SQVTM; CDR2 reads ANQGSEA. CDR3 amino acids: CSVVAGALGNTQYF. The CDR3 coding sequence is TGCAGCGTTGTAGCGGGAGCTCTGGGGAATACGCAGTATTTT.

The rearrangement uses TRBV29-1 and TRBJ1-2, with 8 bases aligning to TRBD1. Looked up from germline, CDR1 is SQVTM and CDR2 is ANQGSEA. The CDR3 runs 14 residues. Unmatched junction bases numbered 8, after V lost 3 bases and J lost 5 bases. This CDR3 reads CSVDTGTGRYGYTF. The CDR3 DNA is TGCAGCGTTGACACCGGGACAGGAAGGTATGGCTACACCTTC.

V is TRBV9 and J is TRBJ2-7; 7 bases align to TRBD1. Trimming took 0 bases from V and 3 from J; bases not matched to a gene: 6. This CDR3 is built from 15 residues. Per germline, CDR1 SGDLS and CDR2 YYNGEE. The CDR3 DNA sequence: TGTGCCAGCAGCGTAGCGTCAGGGGGTCTCTACGAGCAGTACTTC. This encodes CASSVASGGLYEQYF.

The chain has TRBV18 and TRBJ1-1, with TRBD1 identical over 10 bases. V gave up 3 bases and J gave up 0 bases; unmatched junction bases: 4. The CDR3 extends over 16 amino acids. Germline V gene data show CDR1 as KGHSH and CDR2 as LQKENI. The CDR3 DNA reads TGTGCCAGCTCACCCACGGGACAGGGGATGAACACTGAAGCTTTCTTT. This encodes CASSPTGQGMNTEAFF.

The chain couples TRBV6-1 to TRBJ1-1; tentative D call: TRBD1 (6 bases). Germline values: CDR1 MNHNS, CDR2 SASEGT. The V end was cut by 3 bases, the J end by 1 base, with 9 bases between. The CDR3 contains 14 residues. The chain's CDR3 is CASSDRDTNTEAFF. The DNA for the CDR3 is TGTGCCAGCAGTGACCGGGACACGAACACTGAAGCTTTCTTT.

The chain combines TRBV25-1 with TRBJ2-1, with 8 bases fitting TRBD2. Germline CDR1 MGHDK, CDR2 SYGVNS. The CDR3 consists of 16 residues. After removal of 2 bases from V and 7 bases from J, the junction contained 10 bases not matched to a gene. The CDR3 is CASSEPKRGSSNEQFF. CDR3 nucleotide sequence: TGTGCCAGCAGTGAACCAAAGCGGGGGTCTTCAAATGAGCAGTTCTTC.

The CDR3 DNA reads TGTGCCAGCAGCGTTACTAGCGGTGTCTCCTACGAGCAGTACTTC. It translates to CASSVTSGVSYEQYF. The chain joins TRBV5-6 to TRBJ2-7, with 8 bases matching TRBD2. This CDR3 spans 15 amino acids. The germline V gene encodes CDR1 SGHDT and CDR2 YYEEEE. V was clipped by 4 bases and J by 0 bases; unmatched bases: 6. The entire variable domain, with the rest obtained from reference TRBV5-6 and TRBJ2-7, is as follows: DAGVTQSPTHLIKTRGQQVTLRCSPKSGHDTVSWYQQALGQGPQFIFQYYEEEERQRGNFPDRFSGHQFPNYSSELNVNALLLGDSALYLCASSVTSGVSYEQYFGPGTRLTVT.

With regard to this clone: In the same sample, other DNA sequences code for this CDR3. This sequence joins TRBV20-1 and TRBJ1-1; D remains ambiguous. The CDR3 runs 11 residues. Trimming removed 6 bases from V and 4 bases from J, with 9 bases in between. Germline V CDR1 and CDR2: DFQATT, SNEGSKA (reference sequence). CDR3 sequence: CSAAPGTEAFF. The CDR3 nucleotides read TGCAGTGCGGCCCCGGGCACTGAAGCTTTCTTT.

CDR3 sequence reads: CASSMLTGTQETQYF. CDR3 nucleotide sequence: TGTGCCAGTAGTATGCTCACAGGGACCCAAGAGACCCAGTACTTC. The chain has TRBV19 and TRBJ2-5, with D possibly matching TRBD1 (6 bases). The germline V gene encodes CDR1 LNHDA and CDR2 SQIVND (reference sequence). The CDR3 covers 15 residues. V lost 3 bases to trimming and J lost 1 base, with 12 bases between them.

This chain joins TRBV4-3 and TRBJ2-1; 8 positions agree with TRBD1. The CDR3 loop spans 14 amino acids. CDR1 and CDR2 (germline): LGHNA, YSLEER. The V and J ends lost 7 bases and 8 bases, in that order; junction bases with no gene match: 10. This CDR3 reads CASKPSRGQDEQFF. The CDR3 DNA sequence: TGCGCCAGCAAACCAAGCAGGGGGCAGGATGAGCAGTTCTTC.

The CDR3 DNA reads as TGTGCCAGCAGTTGGGGGCCTGACTCCTACGAGCAGTACTTC. It codes for CASSWGPDSYEQYF. The V call is TRBV27, the J call TRBJ2-7; D may be TRBD1 (6 bases). The CDR3 has 14 amino acids. With 4 bases removed from V and 0 bases from J, the gap between germline ends came to 10 bases. Germline CDR1 and CDR2: MNHEY and SMNVEV (reference sequence).

V gene TRBV19 combines with J gene TRBJ2-2, with a possible D match to TRBD2 (5 bases). V dropped 7 bases and J dropped 5 bases, with 17 bases sitting between them. CDR1 LNHDA and CDR2 SQIVND come from the germline V gene (reference sequence). The CDR3 has 15 amino acids. The CDR3 DNA sequence: TGTGCCAGTAACCGACACACACCGGGGACCGGGGAGCTGTTTTTT. Its translation is CASNRHTPGTGELFF.

The chain has TRBV27 and TRBJ1-1; 7 nucleotides align to TRBD1. The length of the CDR3 is 13 residues. Per the germline V gene, CDR1 is MNHEY and CDR2 is SMNVEV (reference sequence). The junction had 15 bases not matched to a gene; V was cut back by 9 bases and J by 11 bases. The CDR3 bases are TGTGCCAGTAGACAGGGAGGAGGAGGACAGGCTTTCTTT. This sequence encodes CASRQGGGGQAFF.

For the CDR3, the DNA is TGCGCCAGCAGCCAAGAATCGGGGGGGTGGTACGAGCAGTACTTC. It yields the protein CASSQESGGWYEQYF. V usage is TRBV4-3 and J usage is TRBJ2-7, with 8 nucleotides matching TRBD2. Germline CDR1 and CDR2: LGHNA and YSLEER. V lost 0 bases and J lost 4; bases outside the gene matches: 5. This CDR3 has 15 residues.

The genes are TRBV27 and TRBJ2-1; 12 positions match TRBD2. The CDR3 extends over 15 amino acids. J was trimmed by 8 bases and V by 5 bases; bases with no gene match: 7. Germline CDR1 reads MNHEY; CDR2 reads SMNVEV (reference sequence). The CDR3 DNA sequence: TGTGCCAGCAGTCCCCCGACTAGCGGGGGCTATGAGCAGTTCTTC. Protein sequence: CASSPPTSGGYEQFF.

This sequence joins TRBV4-2 and TRBJ2-7; D is uncertain. This CDR3 spans 16 amino acids. Germline V lookup: CDR1 LGHNA, CDR2 YNFKEQ. The V end lost 0 bases, the J end lost 2 bases, and 14 bases lay between the germline ends. This chain's CDR3 is CASSQDFLEEAYEQYF. DNA for the CDR3: TGTGCCAGCAGCCAAGACTTCCTAGAAGAGGCCTACGAGCAGTACTTC.

The chain links TRBV15 to TRBJ2-1; D unresolved. The CDR3 contains 16 residues. Germline V gene data show CDR1 as LNHNV and CDR2 as YYDKDF (reference sequence). Trimming took 1 base from V and 0 from J, leaving 10 bases between them. As DNA, the CDR3 is TGTGCCACCAGCAGAGTGCTTAGCTACTCCTACAATGAGCAGTTCTTC. Its protein product is CATSRVLSYSYNEQFF.

The chain is built from TRBV4-3 and TRBJ1-1; D gene uncertain. This CDR3 has 15 amino acids. CDR1 and CDR2 from the germline V gene are LGHNA and YSLEER. The V end was cut by 0 bases, the J end by 1 base, with 9 bases between. The CDR3 reads CASSQDDTWNTEAFF. The CDR3 region has the DNA TGCGCCAGCAGCCAAGATGACACTTGGAACACTGAAGCTTTCTTT.

This chain joins TRBV5-8 and TRBJ1-5; 7 bases map to TRBD1. Trimming cost V 1 base and J 9 bases; bases outside gene matches: 10. CDR3 length equals 15 residues. The germline V gene encodes CDR1 SGHTS and CDR2 YDEGEE. The CDR3 reads CASSLRSGGLGPQHF. DNA for the CDR3: TGTGCCAGCAGCTTGCGGTCAGGGGGTTTGGGGCCCCAGCATTTT.

The chain couples TRBV7-2 to TRBJ1-2; tentatively, D is TRBD1 (6 bases). V dropped 0 bases and J dropped 5 bases, with 10 bases sitting between them. There are 14 residues in the CDR3. The V gene's germline CDR1 is SGHTA and CDR2 FQGNSA. CDR3 nucleotide sequence: TGTGCCAGCAGCTTAGCGGACAGACGTTATGGCTACACCTTC. Its protein is CASSLADRRYGYTF.